Included here is one T cell receptor beta chain sequence, with context. Original processing methods: The assay estimated nucleated cells by amplifying reference gene primers. Produced via immunoSEQ multiplex PCR; TCRdb's table is partial and in-frame only. The V and J calls and clone size are taken from that table; D and trimming were inferred from the DNA. Among fewer than 130,000 clones, 75% to 90% were seen once, and the ten largest hold roughly 32%. Germline trimming cut 0 bases from V and 5 bases from J; bases unmatched to any gene: 5. The CDR3 consists of 17 residues. The V gene's germline CDR1 is LNHDA and CDR2 SQIVND (reference sequence). The sample originates from a study of blood T cell repertoires in COVID-19. Study-wide context: Sites across the United States, Italy and Spain contributed samples from acute and convalescent COVID-19. T cells, B-cell-depleted T cells, or PBMCs provided the cDNA or gDNA that served as material.

Sequenced input: peripheral blood. This TCR derives from a woman over 75 with acute or convalescent COVID-19. The chain recombines TRBV19 with TRBJ2-5, with 14 positions matching TRBD2. The CDR3 DNA reads as TGTGCCAGTAGTATAGATCTGACTAGCGGGGGGGCGGAGACCCAGTACTTC. This sequence encodes CASSIDLTSGGAETQYF.